This paragraph reports one T cell receptor beta chain. Germline and junction disagree at one end, which may indicate a read error. The CDR3 runs to 15 residues. Germline loops: CDR1 SSHAT, CDR2 FNYEAQ (reference sequence). Assay used: immunoSEQ multiplex PCR; TCRdb lists only in-frame clones, some missing. Of around 100,000 clones in the sample, 80% to 95% were seen once. The record originates from a study of T cell changes during pregnancy in multiple sclerosis. Sequenced here: peripheral blood, sampled after pregnancy. The gene calls are TRBV7-7 and TRBJ2-1, with TRBD2 identical over 11 bases. This receptor was obtained from a female donor with multiple sclerosis, enrolled in a pregnancy study. DNA for the CDR3: TGTGCTAGCAGCTTCGGGACTAGCGGAAACAATGAGCAGTTCTTC. Translation gives CASSFGTSGNNEQFF.